Each of the 21 T cell receptor beta chains below was sequenced from the same sample in a study of tumor and adjacent non-tumor tissue in lung cancer. This sample's RNA came from whole unsorted tissue. Three rounds of nested PCR, following a modified ARM-PCR protocol, produced the TCRbeta library. TCRdb processed the multiplex PCR reads anew with MiXCR; each CDR3 protein has one entry. The repertoire consists of under 100,000 distinct CDR3 sequences, with roughly three fifths occurring once and the leading ten covering over 12%. The sample was lung tumor tissue. The origin of the receptors is a man in his 70s with non-small cell lung cancer.

The V and J genes are TRBV29-1 and TRBJ2-7; tentatively, D is TRBD2 (7 bases). The germline V and J ends were trimmed by 8 bases and 4 bases, with 21 bases remaining between them. Germline V gene data show CDR1 as SQVTM and CDR2 as ANQGSEA. The CDR3 is 14 amino acids. The CDR3 region is CSLPKGGRLYEQYF. The CDR3 bases are TGCAGCCTCCCAAAGGGGGGGCGGCTGTACGAGCAGTACTTC.

The genes are TRBV5-1 and TRBJ1-5; D may be TRBD1 (5 bases). Deletions cut 0 bases from V and 7 bases from J, with 8 bases between. CDR1 and CDR2 from the germline V gene are SGHRS and YFSETQ. The CDR3 totals 13 residues. CDR3 residues: CASSLERGQPQHF. The CDR3 DNA sequence: TGCGCCAGCAGCTTGGAGCGGGGGCAGCCCCAGCATTTT.

This clonotype was detected many times. The chain combines TRBV10-3 with TRBJ2-5; D is ambiguous. The germline V gene has CDR1 ENHRY and CDR2 SYGVKD. V was pared by 0 bases and J by 3 bases, with 8 bases between. This CDR3 spans 14 amino acids. The CDR3 DNA reads as TGTGCCATCAGTGAGTCTCTGGGGAAAGAGACCCAGTACTTC. Protein: CAISESLGKETQYF.

This chain links TRBV6-2 or TRBV6-3 with TRBJ2-1; weak D call: TRBD2 (6 bases). Germline V gene data show CDR1 as MNHEY and CDR2 as SVGEGT. Trimming removed 10 bases from V and 9 bases from J, with 22 bases in between. The CDR3 extends over 14 amino acids. The CDR3 loop reads CAISFGGASLEQFF. The DNA of the CDR3 is TGTGCCATCAGCTTCGGGGGAGCGTCCCTTGAGCAGTTCTTC.

Details on this clonotype: Given a much more abundant clone one base away, this may be a read error. This chain joins TRBV12-3 or TRBV12-4 and TRBJ1-4, with 12 bases fitting TRBD1. The CDR3 extends over 16 amino acids. This chain's CDR3 is CASSPGTGGKNENLFF. CDR3 coding DNA: TGTGCCAGCAGTCCGGGGACAGGGGGCAAAAATGAAAATCTGTTTTTT.

As to this clonotype: A read error may account for a junction end that differs from germline. The chain recombines TRBV29-1 with TRBJ2-1; 9 bases are a match to TRBD2. CDR1 is SQVTM and CDR2 is ANQGSEA in the germline V gene. This CDR3 is 18 amino acids long. CDR3 sequence reads: CSVGCAGLASLSYNEHFF. In DNA, the CDR3 is TGCAGCGTTGGATGTGCGGGACTAGCCTCTCTCTCCTACAATGAGCATTTCTTC.

This clonotype was counted a single time. Since no conserved phenylalanine or tryptophan closes the CDR3, a read error is the likely cause. The CDR3 DNA sequence: TGCAGCGGGCAATTAGGGATTAACTATAATGAGCAGTTCCTC. This gives the protein CSGQLGINYNEQFL. J is TRBJ2-1 and V is TRBV29-1; D is unresolved. The V end was cut by 7 bases, the J end by 7 bases, with 20 bases between. The germline V gene has CDR1 SQVTM and CDR2 ANQGSEA. The CDR3 loop spans 14 amino acids.

The chain employs TRBV20-1 and TRBJ2-7; 9 nucleotides agree with TRBD2. The CDR3 consists of 13 residues. The J segment lost 3 bases and the V segment lost 5 bases, leaving 5 bases of the junction unmatched. The V gene's germline CDR1 is DFQATT and CDR2 SNEGSKA (reference sequence). CDR3 nucleotides: TGCAGTGCTCCCATAGCGGGGGTCTACGAGCAGTACTTC. It translates to CSAPIAGVYEQYF.

Comments on this clonotype: An end of the junction differs from the germline gene, which may be a read error. This chain uses TRBV5-4 with TRBJ2-5; a weak D match, TRBD2 (7 bases). There are 15 residues in the CDR3. CDR1 is SGHNT, CDR2 YYREEE, per germline (reference sequence). The CDR3 reads CASSRGYREGEIQYF. Written as DNA, the CDR3 is TGTGCCAGCAGTCGAGGGTACAGGGAGGGAGAGATCCAGTACTTC.

This chain links TRBV5-4 with TRBJ2-2; D gene unclear. The CDR3 covers 14 residues. The germline gives CDR1 SGHNT, CDR2 YYREEE (reference sequence). V dropped 0 bases and J dropped 6 bases, with 9 bases sitting between them. This chain's CDR3 is CASSLVGQSGELFF. As DNA, the CDR3 is TGTGCCAGCAGCTTGGTAGGGCAGTCCGGGGAGCTGTTTTTT. Looking up the rest from reference TRBV5-4 and TRBJ2-2 gives the full variable domain: ETGVTQSPTHLIKTRGQQVTLRCSSQSGHNTVSWYQQALGQGPQFIFQYYREEENGRGNFPPRFSGLQFPNYSSELNVNALELDDSALYLCASSLVGQSGELFFGEGSRLTVL.

V and J are TRBV11-2 and TRBJ1-1; TRBD1 might be the D (6 bases). V gave up 7 bases and J gave up 3 bases, with 12 bases separating them. Germline V CDR1 and CDR2: SGHAT, FQNNGV. The CDR3 contains 13 residues. DNA of the CDR3: TGTGCCAGCAACAGCAGGGGATACACTGAAGCTTTCTTT. Its protein is CASNSRGYTEAFF.

Regarding this clonotype: One end of the junction does not line up with germline, which may come from a read error. The V and J genes are TRBV11-2 and TRBJ2-2; maybe TRBD2 (6 bases). Germline CDR1 SGHAT, CDR2 FQNNGV. The CDR3 is 14 residues long. CDR3 DNA: TGTGCCAGCGGCTTAGGCGGGAACACCGGGGAACTGTTCTTT. Protein sequence: CASGLGGNTGELFF.

This clonotype came up a few times. This clone may be a read error of a much larger clone one base away. The chain uses TRBV29-1 and TRBJ1-3; the match to TRBD1 covers 10 bases. CDR3 size: 15 residues. CDR1 SQVTM and CDR2 ANQGSEA come from the germline V gene. For the CDR3, the DNA is TGCAGCGTTGAAGGTGGGACAGGGGCTGGAAGCACCATATATTTT. The encoded protein is CSVEGGTGAGSTIYF.

A word on this clonotype: Compared with germline, one end of the junction differs, possibly owing to a read error. The chain combines TRBV12-3 or TRBV12-4 with TRBJ1-5; 9 nucleotides agree with TRBD1. CDR3 length equals 16 residues. CDR3 in amino acids: CASSLTGGSDNQPQHF. The CDR3 DNA sequence: TGTGCTAGCAGTTTGACAGGGGGGAGTGACAATCAGCCCCAGCATTTT.

The genes are TRBV6-5 and TRBJ2-5; D not resolved. V was shortened by 7 bases and J by 7 bases, with 16 bases between the two germline ends. The CDR3 spans 13 residues. The germline gives CDR1 MNHEY, CDR2 SVGAGI. CDR3 loop: CASNPARYGTQYF. CDR3 DNA sequence: TGTGCCAGCAATCCCGCCAGGTACGGGACCCAGTACTTC.

In this sample, this clonotype turned up many times. The CDR3 region is CASSRAGGPLGEQYF. Written as DNA, the CDR3 is TGTGCCAGCAGTCGAGCGGGAGGGCCCTTAGGCGAGCAGTACTTC. V and J are TRBV28 and TRBJ2-7; 10 positions agree with TRBD2. Trimming at V came to 5 bases and at J to 6 bases, leaving 10 bases not matched to a gene. The CDR3 has 15 amino acids. Germline V gene sequence: CDR1 MDHEN, CDR2 SYDVKM.

In nucleotides, the CDR3 is TGTGCCAGCAGCTTAAGGGCGGGAGACTCCTACGAGCAGTACTTC. Protein sequence: CASSLRAGDSYEQYF. The J gene is TRBJ2-7, the V gene TRBV7-3; 7 nucleotides agree with TRBD2. From germline, CDR1 is SGHTA and CDR2 FQGTGA. With 1 base clipped from V and 0 bases from J, the junction kept 3 bases outside the gene matches. This CDR3 contains 15 residues.

This clonotype was seen a handful of times. A read error may explain this, as a much larger clone is one base away. The rearrangement joins TRBV11-2 to TRBJ2-5; weak D call: TRBD2 (6 bases). Per the germline V gene, CDR1 is SGHAT and CDR2 is FQNNGV. The CDR3 extends over 15 amino acids. CDR3 coding DNA: TGTGTCAGCGGCTTAAGACCCGGGAGTCAAGAGACCCAGTACTTC. Encoded protein: CVSGLRPGSQETQYF.

This sequence joins TRBV10-3 and TRBJ1-5; D might be TRBD1 (5 bases). The V gene lost 1 base and the J gene lost 2 bases, with 9 bases spanning the gap. The CDR3 is made up of 15 amino acids. The germline V gene encodes CDR1 ENHRY and CDR2 SYGVKD. The CDR3 sequence is CAISECGTGNQPQHF. The CDR3 DNA reads TGTGCCATCAGTGAGTGTGGGACCGGCAATCAGCCCCAGCATTTT.

Remarks on this clonotype: A much larger clone sits a single nucleotide away, making a read error possible. This chain uses TRBV6-1 with TRBJ2-7; D uncertain. Trimming pared 8 bases from V and 7 bases from J, leaving 18 bases between. The V gene's germline CDR1 is MNHNS and CDR2 SASEGT. The CDR3 extends over 13 amino acids. Here the CDR3 reads CASEMTSLWEQYF. CDR3 sequence (DNA): TGTGCCAGCGAGATGACAAGCCTTTGGGAGCAGTACTTC.

Comments on this clonotype: One junction end does not reproduce the germline sequence, and a read error may be involved. The V and J genes are TRBV10-2 and TRBJ2-2; D is possibly TRBD1 (6 bases). CDR1 and CDR2 (germline): WSHSY, SAAADI. The length of the CDR3 is 15 residues. The CDR3 nucleotides read TGTGCCAGCAGAGATTGGGGGCGCCCCACCGGGGAGCTGTTTTTT. Its protein product is CASRDWGRPTGELFF.